This T cell receptor beta chain emerged from a study of cytomegalovirus exposure and HLA in healthy donors. PCR involved 60 Vbeta and 13 Jbeta primers. Clones were sequenced by immunoSEQ multiplex PCR, and TCRdb holds only the in-frame ones, with some missing. The data show 200,000 to 250,000 clones, with 77% seen just once and 2.5% to 3% held by the top ten. This CDR3 contains 14 residues. Germline V gives CDR1 KGHSH, CDR2 LQKENI. The V end was cut by 5 bases, the J end by 2 bases, with 12 bases between. Concerning this clone: Its antigen is as yet unknown.

Findings and limits, study-wide: TRBV6-2, TRBV6-3 and some other V segments were unresolvable in 87-base-pair reads.

The source of this sequence is a woman aged 55-75 years in good health and CMV-seropositive. V gene TRBV18 combines with J gene TRBJ2-5, with a weak D call TRBD2 (6 bases). Sequencing was performed on PBMCs. The CDR3: CASSNRSGQETQYF. In nucleotides, the CDR3 is TGTGCCAGCTCAAATAGGAGCGGGCAAGAGACCCAGTACTTC.